This T cell receptor beta chain was retrieved from a study of shared clonotypes between healthy human individuals. The assay ran at deep level. TCRdb keeps only in-frame clones here, not all; method: immunoSEQ multiplex PCR. In the table there are fewer than 2.5 million clones, 80% to 95% of which are singletons. V shed 5 bases, J shed 7 bases, and the junction held 12 bases outside the gene matches. This CDR3 has 16 residues. CDR1 and CDR2 (germline): SGHTA, FQGNSA. The sample taken for sequencing was naive CD4+ T cells from PBMCs. As to subset: CD45RA+ positively selected. This chain links TRBV7-2 with TRBJ1-5, with TRBD1 identical over 9 bases. This receptor was obtained from a man younger than 30 in good health. Some clones in this sample may be carry-over from other donors' samples. CDR3 bases: TGTGCCAGCAGCCCACAGGGGGCTCCGACCCACCAGCCCCAGCATTTT. Its protein is CASSPQGAPTHQPQHF.